Shown below are 23 T cell receptor beta chains from a single sample sequenced in a study of shared T cell receptors in the human thymus (dated by TCRdb to 2020 to 2022). Libraries came from the immunoSEQ multiplex PCR assay. In TCRdb, the immuneACCESS table is reduced to in-frame sequences with V and J assigned. These tables do not hold every clone; where another copy was compared, an unresolved V gene accounts for under half, and the others remain unexplained. The sample table records hundreds of thousands of clones; roughly 90% of these occur just once. Together, the top ten hold roughly 0.0097% of the sample. Another study also made use of these data, one on human thymus T cells.

The sequenced sample was thymocytes. The receptors here all came from a boy in the first two years of life with a congenital heart defect. Donor details come from another sample of the same person, matched by shared clones.

The V gene is TRBV29-1, the J gene TRBJ2-2; D gene unclear. The CDR3 totals 13 residues. Germline-derived CDR1 and CDR2 are SQVTM and ANQGSEA. V shed 4 bases and J shed 1 base, with 7 bases lying between them. The DNA for the CDR3 is TGCAGCGTTGGTTGGCAGAACACCGGGGAGCTGTTTTTT. Encoded protein: CSVGWQNTGELFF.

The rearrangement links TRBV5-1 to TRBJ1-5; perhaps TRBD1 as D (5 bases). The V end lost 4 bases, the J end lost 7 bases, and 18 bases lay between the germline ends. This CDR3 contains 15 residues. The germline V gene encodes CDR1 SGHRS and CDR2 YFSETQ. CDR3 sequence: CASSPTGGLGQPQHF. In DNA, the CDR3 is TGCGCCAGCAGCCCCACCGGGGGTTTGGGCCAGCCCCAGCATTTT.

The CDR3 spells CASSDVPTGPGANVLTF. The CDR3 DNA sequence: TGTGCCAGCAGTGATGTGCCAACAGGCCCTGGGGCCAACGTCCTGACTTTC. The chain uses TRBV6-4 and TRBJ2-6, with D possibly TRBD1 on 5 matching bases. Germline loops: CDR1 MRHNA, CDR2 SNTAGT. There are 17 residues in the CDR3. Trimming took off 3 bases at V and 2 bases at J, with 14 bases between the two ends.

This clone came up a few times. V gene TRBV11-3 combines with J gene TRBJ2-1; 11 nucleotides match TRBD2. Germline CDR1 reads SGHNT; CDR2 reads YENEEA. The CDR3 totals 15 residues. V shed 4 bases, J shed 8 bases, and the junction held 7 bases outside the gene matches. The DNA of the CDR3 is TGTGCCAGCAGCTCGGGACTAGCGGTATTTGATGAGCAGTTCTTC. Its protein is CASSSGLAVFDEQFF.

The chain recombines TRBV28 with TRBJ2-1; TRBD2 aligns across 14 bases. CDR3 length: 17 amino acids. Germline V gene sequence: CDR1 MDHEN, CDR2 SYDVKM. V lost 6 bases and J lost 2; bases outside the gene matches: 6. For the CDR3, the DNA is TGTGCCAGCAGGCACCAGACTAGCGGGAGGGCCTACAATGAGCAGTTCTTC. Its protein is CASRHQTSGRAYNEQFF.

The V and J genes are TRBV4-1 and TRBJ2-5, with D uncertain. CDR1 is MGHRA, CDR2 YSYEKL, per germline. V was trimmed by 0 bases and J by 1 base, leaving 15 bases between them. The CDR3 runs to 17 residues. The CDR3 coding sequence is TGCGCCAGCAGCCAAGATAGGTTGGAGAGTGGCCAAGAGACCCAGTACTTC. It is translated as CASSQDRLESGQETQYF.

This clone appeared once. The chain uses TRBV5-1 and TRBJ1-1, with 8 positions matching TRBD1. Germline CDR1 and CDR2: SGHRS and YFSETQ. Trimming cost V 4 bases and J 5 bases; bases outside gene matches: 4. The CDR3 loop spans 13 amino acids. The CDR3 DNA reads TGCGCCAGCAGCCTAACAGGGGGAACTGAAGCTTTCTTT. This sequence encodes CASSLTGGTEAFF. The complete variable domain, with remaining parts taken from reference TRBV5-1 and TRBJ1-1, reads KAGVTQTPRYLIKTRGQQVTLSCSPISGHRSVSWYQQTPGQGLQFLFEYFSETQRNKGNFPGRFSGRQFSNSRSEMNVSTLELGDSALYLCASSLTGGTEAFFGQGTRLTVV.

The chain employs TRBV6-5 and TRBJ1-1; D unresolved. The CDR3 has 15 residues. V was clipped by 4 bases and J by 4 bases, with 16 bases between them. Germline V lookup: CDR1 MNHEY, CDR2 SVGAGI. The CDR3 here is CASSSRLSAGTEAFF. In DNA form, the CDR3 reads TGTGCCAGCAGTTCGCGTCTATCAGCGGGCACTGAAGCTTTCTTT.

The rearrangement uses TRBV19 and TRBJ2-3; TRBD2 agrees at 10 bases. The CDR3 is 19 residues long. The germline gives CDR1 LNHDA, CDR2 SQIVND (reference sequence). V lost 5 bases, J lost 6 bases, and 20 bases stayed unmatched. CDR3 region: CASSPRDGRTSGAPDTQYF. Here the CDR3 DNA reads TGTGCCAGTAGTCCTCGGGACGGCCGGACTAGCGGAGCCCCCGATACGCAGTATTTT.

The chain combines TRBV11-3 with TRBJ2-3; 12 positions match TRBD2. Germline assignment: CDR1 SGHNT and CDR2 YENEEA. Trimming at V came to 5 bases and at J to 3 bases, leaving 15 bases not matched to a gene. The CDR3 runs to 19 residues. CDR3 amino acids: CASSGGQGSSGRATDTQYF. The CDR3 DNA reads as TGTGCCAGCAGCGGGGGACAGGGTTCTAGCGGGAGGGCGACAGATACGCAGTATTTT.

This clone has only one observation. The V and J genes are TRBV28 and TRBJ2-1, with 12 bases identical to TRBD2. Germline V gives CDR1 MDHEN, CDR2 SYDVKM. The CDR3 is 15 residues long. V dropped 5 bases and J dropped 6; count of bases not matched to a gene: 5. Here the CDR3 DNA reads TGTGCCAGCAGTAGACCTAGCGGGAGGGCCAATGAGCAGTTCTTC. Encoded protein: CASSRPSGRANEQFF.

The chain joins TRBV7-9 to TRBJ2-7, with D possibly TRBD2 on 7 matching bases. Trimming took 0 bases from V and 2 from J, leaving 17 bases between them. The CDR3 runs 17 residues. Germline values: CDR1 SEHNR, CDR2 FQNEAQ (reference sequence). The CDR3 region has the DNA TGTGCCAGCAGCTTAGCGCTAAGGGGGAGGGAGCCCTACGAGCAGTACTTC. This sequence encodes CASSLALRGREPYEQYF.

This clone has more than one count but fewer than ten. V and J are TRBV11-2 and TRBJ2-5; 16 nucleotides match TRBD2. The tail of the sequence fits TRBJ2-7 better, so the J call may be wrong. The CDR3 spans 16 residues. Germline V gene lookup returns CDR1 SGHAT and CDR2 FQNNGV. This chain's CDR3 is CAASPGLAGGTYEQYF. The CDR3 DNA is TGTGCCGCTTCACCGGGACTAGCGGGGGGGACCTACGAGCAGTACTTC.

CDR3 sequence: CASSPRSGQGPPNDGQYF. CDR3 nucleotides: TGTGCCAGCAGCCCTAGGTCGGGACAGGGACCACCGAACGATGGGCAGTACTTC. The rearrangement links TRBV11-2 to TRBJ2-7; TRBD1 agrees at 9 bases. J lost 9 bases, V lost 5 bases, and 23 bases had no gene match. Germline CDR1 reads SGHAT; CDR2 reads FQNNGV. The CDR3 consists of 18 residues.

The rearrangement links TRBV5-6 to TRBJ2-7; TRBD1 matches at 7 bases. CDR3 length equals 13 residues. Trimming at V came to 4 bases and at J to 5 bases, leaving 6 bases not matched to a gene. Germline CDR1 and CDR2: SGHDT and YYEEEE. The CDR3, as DNA: TGTGCCAGCAGCCGCACCGACAGGGACGAGCAGTACTTC. It encodes CASSRTDRDEQYF.

The chain has TRBV27 and TRBJ1-2, with D maybe TRBD1 (5 bases). There are 12 residues in the CDR3. The V gene's germline CDR1 is MNHEY and CDR2 SMNVEV (reference sequence). V lost 4 bases and J 8 bases, leaving 11 bases between the germline ends. This chain's CDR3 is CASSSQGWGYTF. The CDR3, as DNA: TGTGCCAGCAGTTCTCAGGGATGGGGCTACACCTTC.

The chain uses TRBV19 and TRBJ2-1; 8 bases match TRBD2. The J segment lost 4 bases and the V segment lost 6 bases, leaving 5 bases of the junction unmatched. CDR1 and CDR2 from the germline V gene are LNHDA and SQIVND (reference sequence). CDR3 length equals 14 residues. The CDR3 DNA sequence: TGTGCCAGTAGGGGGACTAGGGTATACAATGAGCAGTTCTTC. Residues: CASRGTRVYNEQFF.

CDR3 bases: TGTGCCAGCAGTGGCAGGGGCTCGCTCGATACGCAGTATTTT. Amino acids: CASSGRGSLDTQYF. The rearrangement links TRBV6-5 to TRBJ2-3; TRBD1 is a possible D gene (6 bases). The CDR3 contains 14 residues. Between the trimmed V and J ends, which lost 5 bases and 6 bases, there was a span of 15 bases. Germline CDR1 MNHEY, CDR2 SVGAGI.

The rearrangement links TRBV7-3 to TRBJ2-5; the D gene is possibly TRBD2 (6 bases). Trimming shortened V by 1 base and J by 5 bases, and 14 bases separated the two germline ends. The CDR3 contains 15 residues. CDR1 SGHTA and CDR2 FQGTGA come from the germline V gene. As DNA, the CDR3 is TGTGCCAGCAGCTTAAGGGGCGGCGGGACGGAGACCCAGTACTTC. This encodes CASSLRGGGTETQYF.

V is TRBV4-3 and J is TRBJ2-1; 10 positions match TRBD2. Germline V gene sequence: CDR1 LGHNA, CDR2 YSLEER. This CDR3 is 17 amino acids long. Unmatched junction bases numbered 9, after V lost 1 base and J lost 6 bases. CDR3 in amino acids: CASSQGVASGRPNEQFF. CDR3 bases: TGCGCCAGCAGCCAAGGGGTGGCTAGCGGGAGACCCAATGAGCAGTTCTTC.

The chain couples TRBV2 to TRBJ2-1; TRBD2 agrees at 7 bases. The CDR3 has 13 amino acids. V shed 6 bases, J shed 8 bases, and the junction held 7 bases outside the gene matches. In germline, CDR1 is SNHLY, CDR2 FYNNEI. This CDR3 reads CASSPRETYEQFF. CDR3 DNA sequence: TGTGCCAGCAGCCCGCGGGAGACCTATGAGCAGTTCTTC.

This clone was counted a few times. The chain couples TRBV4-1 to TRBJ2-1; D gene ambiguous. The CDR3 consists of 16 residues. Germline V gives CDR1 MGHRA, CDR2 YSYEKL. V gave up 1 base and J gave up 8 bases, with 18 bases separating them. CDR3 amino acids: CASSQVSSRRGHEQFF. CDR3 bases: TGCGCCAGCAGCCAAGTTTCCAGTAGGAGAGGCCATGAGCAGTTCTTC.

DNA of the CDR3: TGTGCCAGCAGCTTAACGGGGGGGCCCAATCAGCCCCAGCATTTT. Protein: CASSLTGGPNQPQHF. The rearrangement links TRBV7-3 to TRBJ1-5; perhaps TRBD1 as D (6 bases). CDR3 length: 15 amino acids. Looked up from germline, CDR1 is SGHTA and CDR2 is FQGTGA. V was cut by 0 bases and J by 3 bases, with 9 bases left in between.